This T cell receptor (beta chain) was retrieved from a study of blood T cell repertoires in COVID-19. V was clipped by 0 bases and J by 6 bases, with 15 bases between them. Germline assignment: CDR1 SGHVS and CDR2 FNYEAQ. CDR3 length equals 16 residues. The protocol was immunoSEQ multiplex PCR, while the TCRdb copy is restricted to in-frame clones and leaves out a portion. Of approximately 320,000 clones listed, approximately 85% are singletons. V is TRBV7-6 and J is TRBJ2-1, with D perhaps TRBD1 (5 bases). The clonotype comes from a human donor in a cohort sampled during active COVID-19. Sequenced material: peripheral blood. The CDR3 DNA follows: TGTGCCAGCAGCTTAGCTCTCTACCAGGGTTCCAATGAGCAGTTCTTC. Residues: CASSLALYQGSNEQFF.